These 29 T cell receptor beta chains came from one sample sequenced in a study of shared clonotypes between healthy human individuals. CD45RO-negative cells were positively selected for CCR7, leaving out terminally differentiated effector memory CD45RA+ cells. Method: immunoSEQ multiplex PCR; TCRdb's copy keeps in-frame clones and lacks some. The sample contains fewer than 1 million clones, about 96% of which appear only once. The specimen was naive CD8+ T cells sorted from blood. The receptors derive from a man in his thirties or forties in good health.

This clone has just one count. The chain has TRBV7-9 and TRBJ2-7; 7 bases map to TRBD1. V dropped 2 bases and J dropped 2; count of bases not matched to a gene: 6. Germline CDR1 and CDR2: SEHNR and FQNEAQ (reference sequence). This CDR3 has 15 residues. As DNA, the CDR3 is TGTGCCAGCAGCTTACCGGGACAGAGGACCTACGAGCAGTACTTC. The encoded protein is CASSLPGQRTYEQYF. Complete variable domain (other parts from reference TRBV7-9 and TRBJ2-7): DTGVSQNPRHKITKRGQNVTFRCDPISEHNRLYWYRQTLGQGPEFLTYFQNEAQLEKSRLLSDRFSAERPKGSFSTLEIQRTEQGDSAMYLCASSLPGQRTYEQYFGPGTRLTVT.

This clone has only one observation. The chain carries TRBV7-8 and TRBJ1-4, with a tentative D call TRBD1 (6 bases). V lost 5 bases and J lost 12, with 10 bases in between. Looked up from germline, CDR1 is SGHVS and CDR2 is FQNEAQ. The CDR3 sequence is 11 residues long. Here the CDR3 reads CASSVTGELFF. In nucleotides, the CDR3 is TGTGCCAGCAGCGTGACAGGCGAACTGTTTTTT.

V is TRBV29-1 and J is TRBJ2-2, with TRBD1 identical over 9 bases. This CDR3 has 14 amino acids. Trimming took 7 bases from V and 3 from J; bases not matched to a gene: 6. CDR1 and CDR2 (germline): SQVTM, ANQGSEA. Written as DNA, the CDR3 is TGCAGCGCAACCGGGACAGGGTACACCGGGGAGCTGTTTTTT. Translation gives CSATGTGYTGELFF.

This clone was picked up one time. For the CDR3, the DNA is TGTGCCAGCAGCCCGGGGGGTGCTGAAGCTTTCTTT. Protein sequence: CASSPGGAEAFF. V gene TRBV7-9 combines with J gene TRBJ1-1, with D perhaps TRBD1 (5 bases). Germline CDR1 and CDR2: SEHNR and FQNEAQ (reference sequence). There are 12 residues in the CDR3. Deletions cut 5 bases from V and 6 bases from J, with 10 bases between.

The gene calls are TRBV4-1 and TRBJ1-2; D unclear. Germline values: CDR1 MGHRA, CDR2 YSYEKL. Trimming stripped 1 base from V and 3 bases from J, with 6 bases between. The CDR3 runs to 13 residues. The CDR3 region is CASSQAPDYGYTF. CDR3 in DNA: TGCGCCAGCAGCCAAGCGCCAGACTATGGCTACACCTTC.

This clone was picked up one time. The chain couples TRBV18 to TRBJ1-1, with 9 bases identical to TRBD1. Germline assignment: CDR1 KGHSH and CDR2 LQKENI. With 7 bases clipped from V and 2 bases from J, the junction kept 5 bases outside the gene matches. The CDR3 sequence is 14 residues long. This chain's CDR3 is CASFPQGANTEAFF. CDR3 in DNA: TGTGCCAGCTTTCCACAGGGGGCAAACACTGAAGCTTTCTTT.

The chain joins TRBV29-1 to TRBJ1-4; 8 bases agree with TRBD1. The CDR3 consists of 13 residues. The V gene end was trimmed by 7 bases and the J gene end by 8 bases; junction bases not matched to a gene: 9. Germline loops: CDR1 SQVTM, CDR2 ANQGSEA. The DNA of the CDR3 is TGCAGCGCCCAAGACAGGGGAGGCGAAAAACTGTTTTTT. Protein: CSAQDRGGEKLFF.

J is TRBJ2-2 and V is TRBV9; unclear D gene. Germline loops: CDR1 SGDLS, CDR2 YYNGEE. The CDR3 totals 17 residues. V shed 0 bases and J shed 0 bases, with 12 bases lying between them. The CDR3 nucleotides are TGTGCCAGCAGCGTAGCCCGACATGGTCCGAACACCGGGGAGCTGTTTTTT. This codes for CASSVARHGPNTGELFF. Using reference TRBV9 and TRBJ2-2 for the parts outside the CDR3, the full variable domain is DSGVTQTPKHLITATGQRVTLRCSPRSGDLSVYWYQQSLDQGLQFLIQYYNGEERAKGNILERFSAQQFPDLHSELNLSSLELGDSALYFCASSVARHGPNTGELFFGEGSRLTVL.

This clone was seen a single time. The chain recombines TRBV7-9 with TRBJ2-7, with D perhaps matching TRBD1 (6 bases). This CDR3 contains 14 residues. Per the germline V gene, CDR1 is SEHNR and CDR2 is FQNEAQ (reference sequence). V lost 4 bases to trimming and J lost 0 bases, with 10 bases between them. The CDR3 region has the DNA TGTGCCAGCAGCTCCCGGGACACCTCCTACGAGCAGTACTTC. Translated: CASSSRDTSYEQYF.

The chain joins TRBV14 to TRBJ1-4; 10 bases are a match to TRBD1. With 3 bases clipped from V and 7 bases from J, the junction kept 5 bases outside the gene matches. The CDR3 is 15 residues long. CDR1 and CDR2 from the germline V gene are SGHDN and FVKESK. The CDR3 DNA sequence: TGTGCCAGCAGCCATACCGGGACAGGGGTTGAAAAACTGTTTTTT. Translated, it gives CASSHTGTGVEKLFF.

The CDR3 DNA is TGTGCCAGCGAGGGACAGGAGTATGGCTACACCTTC. This sequence encodes CASEGQEYGYTF. The chain couples TRBV28 to TRBJ1-2; TRBD1 matches at 8 bases. Germline V gives CDR1 MDHEN, CDR2 SYDVKM. Unmatched junction bases numbered 4, after V lost 8 bases and J lost 5 bases. The length of the CDR3 is 12 residues.

This chain uses TRBV7-9 with TRBJ1-4, with D possibly matching TRBD1 (6 bases). Germline V lookup: CDR1 SEHNR, CDR2 FQNEAQ (reference sequence). The CDR3 is made up of 19 amino acids. Trimming removed 1 base from V and 12 bases from J, with 30 bases in between. The CDR3 bases are TGTGCCAGCAGCTTAGTAGGTGGTACCGGGACAAAACTCTTGGTTGAACTGTTTTTT. Translation gives CASSLVGGTGTKLLVELFF.

V gene TRBV6-5 combines with J gene TRBJ2-5, with D possibly TRBD2 on 6 matching bases. V shed 7 bases and J shed 5 bases, with 14 bases lying between them. The CDR3 spans 13 residues. Per germline, CDR1 MNHEY and CDR2 SVGAGI. The CDR3 DNA is TGTGCCAGCACCACGGAGGGAGAGGAGACCCAGTACTTC. It encodes CASTTEGEETQYF.

Note on this clone: Additional DNA sequences in this sample encode the identical CDR3. The chain carries TRBV2 and TRBJ2-7, with a tentative D call TRBD2 (7 bases). The V and J ends lost 6 bases and 3 bases respectively, with 9 bases between them. CDR3 size: 12 residues. CDR1 is SNHLY, CDR2 FYNNEI, per germline. CDR3 in DNA: TGTGCCAGCAGGGGAGGGGGCTACGAGCAGTACTTC. Its translation is CASRGGGYEQYF.

The V and J genes are TRBV14 and TRBJ1-4; D uncertain. CDR3 size: 16 residues. The V gene lost 3 bases and the J gene lost 0 bases, with 11 bases spanning the gap. Per germline, CDR1 SGHDN and CDR2 FVKESK. The CDR3 DNA reads as TGTGCCAGCAGCCAGGTCGGATCCACAACTAATGAAAAACTGTTTTTT. Encoded protein: CASSQVGSTTNEKLFF.

In the case of this clone: The same CDR3 also results from other DNA sequences found in this sample. The chain recombines TRBV2 with TRBJ2-7; D is possibly TRBD1 (6 bases). With 6 bases removed from V and 3 bases from J, the gap between germline ends came to 9 bases. The CDR3 has 12 residues. Germline V gene data show CDR1 as SNHLY and CDR2 as FYNNEI. CDR3 nucleotide sequence: TGTGCCAGCAGAGGACAGAGCTACGAGCAGTACTTC. This codes for CASRGQSYEQYF.

The gene calls are TRBV7-9 and TRBJ2-7, with no clear D. V was shortened by 5 bases and J by 4 bases, with 12 bases between the two germline ends. The CDR3 has 13 residues. Per the germline V gene, CDR1 is SEHNR and CDR2 is FQNEAQ (reference sequence). In DNA form, the CDR3 reads TGTGCCAGCAGCGACAAAAGAGGATACGAGCAGTACTTC. Translating gives CASSDKRGYEQYF.

The genes are TRBV7-2 and TRBJ2-7, with 7 positions matching TRBD2. The CDR3 covers 15 residues. Germline V CDR1 and CDR2: SGHTA, FQGNSA. J lost 2 bases, V lost 4 bases, and 8 bases had no gene match. CDR3 in DNA: TGTGCCAGCAGCTCTATCCCTAGCGGAACCTACGAGCAGTACTTC. It specifies CASSSIPSGTYEQYF.

This chain links TRBV7-9 with TRBJ2-2; no clear D gene. V lost 4 bases, J lost 7 bases, and 7 bases lay in between. Per germline, CDR1 SEHNR and CDR2 FQNEAQ (reference sequence). CDR3 length: 12 residues. CDR3 region: CASSYPRGELFF. As DNA, the CDR3 is TGTGCCAGCAGCTATCCCCGCGGGGAGCTGTTTTTT.

V gene TRBV21-1 combines with J gene TRBJ2-1; TRBD1 reflects the table's D call only, with no check against the DNA. TRBV21-1 is a listed pseudogene. The CDR3 totals 16 residues. CDR3 coding DNA: TGTGCCAGCAGCAAATTATCCGGACAGCTTTACAATGAGCAGTTCTTC. This codes for CASSKLSGQLYNEQFF.

V gene TRBV28 combines with J gene TRBJ2-3; D is unresolved. The CDR3 is made up of 17 amino acids. V lost 10 bases, J lost 1 base, and 24 bases lay in between. The V gene's germline CDR1 is MDHEN and CDR2 SYDVKM. DNA for the CDR3: TGTGCCACCGACATGCTCAACGTAGCTACCCGCACAGATACGCAGTATTTT. This codes for CATDMLNVATRTDTQYF.

The chain combines TRBV7-2 with TRBJ1-5; no definite D call. Trimming took off 2 bases at V and 7 bases at J, with 9 bases between the two ends. The CDR3 is 13 amino acids. Germline V CDR1 and CDR2: SGHTA, FQGNSA. The CDR3 sequence is CASSLLAGQPQHF. CDR3 DNA: TGTGCCAGCAGCTTATTGGCGGGGCAGCCCCAGCATTTT.

The V call is TRBV5-5, the J call TRBJ1-5; D gene uncertain. CDR3 length: 15 amino acids. The V end lost 1 base, the J end lost 1 base, and 9 bases lay between the germline ends. CDR1 is SGHKS, CDR2 YYEKEE, per germline (reference sequence). The CDR3 DNA reads TGTGCCAGCAGCTTGAGCAGCCTGAGCAATCAGCCCCAGCATTTT. The encoded protein is CASSLSSLSNQPQHF. Full variable domain (remainder filled in from reference TRBV5-5 and TRBJ1-5): DAGVTQSPTHLIKTRGQQVTLRCSPISGHKSVSWYQQVLGQGPQFIFQYYEKEERGRGNFPDRFSARQFPNYSSELNVNALLLGDSALYLCASSLSSLSNQPQHFGDGTRLSIL.

The V gene is TRBV30, the J gene TRBJ1-1, with 7 nucleotides matching TRBD1. The CDR3 has 18 residues. Germline values: CDR1 GTSNPN, CDR2 SVGIG (reference sequence). V trimming: 2 bases; J trimming: 0 bases; junction bases outside the gene matches: 15. The CDR3 loop is CAWSLDAYDRDMNTEAFF. The CDR3 coding sequence is TGTGCCTGGAGTCTCGATGCGTATGACAGGGATATGAACACTGAAGCTTTCTTT.

The chain couples TRBV5-4 to TRBJ2-1; D is undetermined. CDR3 size: 13 residues. Germline lookup yields CDR1 SGHNT and CDR2 YYREEE (reference sequence). V was trimmed by 3 bases and J by 3 bases, leaving 7 bases between them. CDR3 in amino acids: CASSSDGYNEQFF. In DNA, the CDR3 is TGTGCCAGCAGCTCAGACGGCTACAATGAGCAGTTCTTC. Full variable domain (rest looked up from reference TRBV5-4 and TRBJ2-1): ETGVTQSPTHLIKTRGQQVTLRCSSQSGHNTVSWYQQALGQGPQFIFQYYREEENGRGNFPPRFSGLQFPNYSSELNVNALELDDSALYLCASSSDGYNEQFFGPGTRLTVL.

This clone was observed a single time. The V gene is TRBV10-3, the J gene TRBJ2-7, with D perhaps given as TRBD1 or TRBD2 (5 bases each). The CDR3 totals 14 residues. V lost 7 bases and J 0 bases, leaving 13 bases between the germline ends. Germline CDR1 is ENHRY and CDR2 is SYGVKD. The CDR3 sequence: CAITGTESSYEQYF. The CDR3 coding sequence is TGTGCCATCACTGGGACGGAGAGCTCCTACGAGCAGTACTTC.

This sequence joins TRBV15 and TRBJ2-5; 9 positions agree with TRBD1. The CDR3 is 18 residues long. The germline gives CDR1 LNHNV, CDR2 YYDKDF (reference sequence). With 3 bases clipped from V and 9 bases from J, the junction kept 20 bases outside the gene matches. The CDR3 nucleotides read TGTGCCACCAGCAGGGGCCGGACAGGGGTTACTTCAGAAGTCTCCCAGTACTTC. Residues: CATSRGRTGVTSEVSQYF.

The chain combines TRBV27 with TRBJ1-5, with a weak D call TRBD1 (5 bases). The CDR3 covers 14 residues. Germline CDR1 and CDR2: MNHEY and SMNVEV (reference sequence). With 5 bases removed from V and 5 bases from J, the gap between germline ends came to 13 bases. The CDR3: CASSRGLRDQPQHF. CDR3 DNA sequence: TGTGCCAGCAGTCGGGGACTTCGGGATCAGCCCCAGCATTTT.

This clone was recorded once. The chain is built from TRBV4-1 and TRBJ2-1, with 10 bases matching TRBD2. CDR3 length: 16 residues. Germline-derived CDR1 and CDR2 are MGHRA and YSYEKL. With 4 bases clipped from V and 4 bases from J, the junction kept 7 bases outside the gene matches. The CDR3 sequence is CASSLTTSGPYNEQFF. The CDR3 DNA is TGCGCCAGCAGCCTTACGACTAGCGGGCCTTACAATGAGCAGTTCTTC.